This is a list of T cell receptor beta chains from one sample in a study of T cell responses to AZD1222 COVID-19 vaccine. Sequencing was performed with immunoSEQ multiplex PCR; in TCRdb, only in-frame clones are kept and a portion is missing. The data show about 37,000 clones, over 75% seen once. The material sequenced was peripheral blood, taken 28 days after the second AZD1222 dose. The receptor source for this set is an adult who received the AZD1222 COVID-19 vaccine. The CDR3 runs from the conserved cysteine through the conserved F or W. A D gene is named only where the DNA matches it firmly. Expanded clones get a size class; other rows say once, few or many, or leave the size out.

size	V	D	J	CDR3	DNA
NA	TRBV4-1	NA	TRBJ1-4	CASSQVQGSHEKLFF	TGCGCCAGCAGCCAAGTCCAGGGGAGCCATGAAAAACTGTTTTTT
NA	TRBV30	NA	TRBJ1-6	CAWSVGGTDNNSPLHF	TGTGCCTGGAGTGTGGGAGGGACCGACAATAATTCACCCCTCCACTTT
NA	TRBV28	TRBD2	TRBJ2-1	CASSSGLAGGEQFF	TGTGCCAGCAGTTCTGGACTAGCGGGGGGTGAGCAGTTCTTC
NA	TRBV2	NA	TRBJ1-6	CASTPGPFGVNNSPLHF	TGTGCCAGCACCCCAGGGCCCTTTGGGGTTAATAATTCACCCCTCCACTTT
NA	TRBV7-8	NA	TRBJ2-3	CASSLAESTDTQYF	TGTGCCAGCAGCTTAGCGGAGAGCACAGATACGCAGTATTTT
once	TRBV28	NA	TRBJ1-5	CASSFGGPSNQPQHF	TGTGCCAGCAGTTTCGGAGGGCCGAGCAATCAGCCCCAGCATTTT
NA	TRBV5-4	NA	TRBJ2-3	CASSAPSAGTDTQYF	TGTGCCAGCAGCGCCCCCAGCGCCGGCACAGATACGCAGTATTTT
NA	TRBV29-1	TRBD1	TRBJ2-7	CSVNNRQGEQYF	TGCAGCGTTAATAACAGACAGGGCGAGCAGTACTTC
once	TRBV6-5	NA	TRBJ1-4	CASRLSYGIGEKLFF	TGTGCCAGCAGACTGTCGTATGGGATAGGTGAAAAACTGTTTTTT
NA	TRBV19	NA	TRBJ2-1	CATGGQPYNEQFF	TGTGCCACCGGGGGCCAGCCCTACAATGAGCAGTTCTTC
NA	TRBV30	TRBD1	TRBJ1-5	CAWSPPGGVVQPQHF	TGTGCCTGGAGTCCGCCAGGGGGTGTGGTTCAGCCCCAGCATTTT
NA	TRBV27	TRBD2	TRBJ2-3	CASRPPSGSTDTQYF	TGTGCCAGCAGACCCCCTAGCGGTAGCACAGATACGCAGTATTTT
NA	TRBV7-2	NA	TRBJ2-7	CASSRRAEYEQYF	TGTGCCAGCAGCCGGAGGGCCGAGTACGAGCAGTACTTC
NA	TRBV6-5	NA	TRBJ2-7	CASSDSGDTYEQYF	TGTGCCAGCAGTGACTCGGGAGACACCTACGAGCAGTACTTC
NA	TRBV9	NA	TRBJ2-2	CASSVGSTTGELFF	TGTGCCAGCAGCGTAGGCAGTACCACCGGGGAGCTGTTTTTT
NA	TRBV19	NA	TRBJ1-5	CASGEGTRFNQPQHF	TGTGCCAGTGGAGAAGGGACACGATTCAATCAGCCCCAGCATTTT
NA	TRBV10-1	TRBD2	TRBJ2-1	CASRASGSYNEQFF	TGCGCCAGCAGGGCTAGCGGGAGCTACAATGAGCAGTTCTTC
once	TRBV6-2/TRBV6-3	NA	TRBJ2-7	CASSSVYYEQYF	TGTGCCAGCAGTTCGGTTTACTACGAGCAGTACTTC
NA	TRBV29-1	NA	TRBJ1-2	CSVKDSAGGYTF	TGCAGCGTCAAAGACAGCGCTGGAGGCTACACCTTC
NA	TRBV29-1	NA	TRBJ1-2	CSVETGQSYGYTF	TGCAGCGTTGAAACAGGGCAGAGCTATGGCTACACCTTC
NA	TRBV6-4	NA	TRBJ2-3	CASSDGVTDTQYF	TGTGCCAGCAGTGACGGAGTCACAGATACGCAGTATTTT
NA	TRBV10-1	NA	TRBJ1-1	CASSDRKRGPLNTEAFF	TGCGCCAGCAGTGACCGGAAGCGGGGGCCACTGAACACTGAAGCTTTCTTT
NA	TRBV29-1	TRBD2	TRBJ2-7	CSVTLSGSYEQYF	TGCAGCGTTACGCTTAGCGGGAGCTACGAGCAGTACTTC
NA	TRBV9	TRBD1	TRBJ1-6	CASTTGTVGSPLHF	TGTGCCAGCACGACCGGGACAGTTGGATCACCCCTCCACTTT
NA	TRBV6-5	TRBD1	TRBJ2-7	CASSYTGALYEQYF	TGTGCCAGCAGTTACACAGGGGCCCTCTACGAGCAGTACTTC
NA	TRBV4-1	NA	TRBJ1-3	CASSQDRSPGNTIYF	TGCGCCAGCAGCCAAGATCGGTCGCCTGGAAACACCATATATTTT
NA	TRBV19	TRBD2	TRBJ2-7	CASSGRLAGAYEQYF	TGTGCCAGTAGTGGGCGACTAGCGGGTGCGTACGAGCAGTACTTC
NA	TRBV6-6	NA	TRBJ1-5	CASRTIHNQPQHF	TGTGCCAGCAGGACCATCCACAATCAGCCCCAGCATTTT
NA	TRBV6-5	TRBD1	TRBJ1-4	CASSYRTGPEKLFF	TGTGCCAGCAGTTACCGGACAGGCCCGGAAAAACTGTTTTTT
NA	TRBV7-9	TRBD1	TRBJ2-5	CASSLGDRGQQETQYF	TGTGCCAGCAGCTTAGGGGACAGGGGGCAACAAGAGACCCAGTACTTC
NA	TRBV7-3	TRBD2	TRBJ2-2	CASSLTPGLANTGELFF	TGTGCCAGCAGCTTAACGCCTGGACTAGCGAACACCGGGGAGCTGTTTTTT
NA	TRBV12-3/TRBV12-4	NA	TRBJ2-2	CASRPKEGELFF	TGTGCCAGCAGACCAAAGGAGGGGGAGCTGTTTTTT
few	TRBV21-1	NA	TRBJ1-3	CASSFRQYSGNTIYF	TGTGCCAGCAGCTTTCGACAGTACTCTGGAAACACCATATATTTT
NA	TRBV7-9	NA	TRBJ1-4	CASSAGTLVEKLFF	TGTGCCAGCAGCGCGGGTACGCTTGTTGAAAAACTGTTTTTT
NA	TRBV7-8	NA	TRBJ2-3	CASRRVGTGYTDTQYF	TGTGCCAGCAGGCGCGTCGGGACGGGCTACACAGATACGCAGTATTTT
NA	TRBV25-1	NA	TRBJ1-2	CASSDLGTGPDGYTF	TGTGCCAGCAGCGACTTAGGTACAGGGCCGGATGGCTACACCTTC
NA	TRBV10-1	NA	TRBJ1-4	CASSESSATNEKLFF	TGCGCCAGCAGTGAATCATCTGCAACTAATGAAAAACTGTTTTTT
NA	TRBV15	TRBD2	TRBJ2-1	CATSSGREGYYNEQFF	TGTGCCACCAGCAGCGGGCGGGAGGGCTATTACAATGAGCAGTTCTTC
NA	TRBV7-8	NA	TRBJ1-5	CASSWTGYFNQPQHF	TGTGCCAGCAGCTGGACTGGGTACTTCAATCAGCCCCAGCATTTT
NA	TRBV30	NA	TRBJ1-6	CAWSVHTDNSPLHF	TGTGCCTGGAGTGTACACACAGATAATTCACCCCTCCACTTT
once	TRBV7-8	NA	TRBJ1-1	CASSLGGSTEAFF	TGTGCCAGCAGCTTAGGCGGGAGCACTGAAGCTTTCTTT
NA	TRBV10-3	NA	TRBJ1-2	CAISSREEGYGYTF	TGTGCCATCAGTTCGAGGGAGGAAGGCTATGGCTACACCTTC
NA	TRBV7-9	TRBD2	TRBJ2-7	CASSQGLAGLYEQYF	TGTGCCAGCAGCCAGGGACTAGCGGGACTCTACGAGCAGTACTTC
NA	TRBV4-1	NA	TRBJ1-1	CASSQTGEMGTEAFF	TGCGCCAGCAGCCAGACAGGAGAAATGGGCACTGAAGCTTTCTTT
once	TRBV27	TRBD2	TRBJ2-1	CASSLKLAGVHEQFF	TGTGCCAGCAGTTTAAAACTAGCGGGAGTCCATGAGCAGTTCTTC
NA	TRBV28	NA	TRBJ2-1	CASNSRLPYNEQFF	TGTGCCAGCAATTCCAGATTACCCTACAATGAGCAGTTCTTC
NA	TRBV5-1	NA	TRBJ2-1	CASSLVSGSYNEQFF	TGCGCCAGCAGCTTGGTGTCGGGCTCCTACAATGAGCAGTTCTTC
NA	TRBV4-1	NA	TRBJ2-1	CASSQGRGSYNEQFF	TGCGCCAGCAGCCAAGGCCGGGGGTCCTACAATGAGCAGTTCTTC